This is a list of T cell receptor beta chains from one sample in a study of T cells in localized non-small cell lung cancer. Using immunoSEQ multiplex PCR, the repertoire was profiled, and TCRdb retains in-frame clones only, with some absent. The repertoire has roughly 13,000 clones, roughly 89% of them found once; the top ten carry roughly 2.7%. Sequencing was performed on peripheral blood mononuclear cells, taken before any cancer treatment. These TCRs come from a man aged 35-75 years with stage III lung adenocarcinoma. CDR3s include the opening cysteine and the closing phenylalanine or tryptophan. D genes are given only for firm matches.

v_gene: TRBV6-1
d_gene: -
CDR3aa: CASPQGSPEAFF

v_gene: TRBV15
d_gene: -
CDR3aa: CATSRDSSEQFF

v_gene: TRBV19
d_gene: -
CDR3aa: CASSSLHFTEAFF

v_gene: TRBV11-2
d_gene: -
CDR3aa: CASSTQTDMNTEAFF

v_gene: TRBV25-1
d_gene: -
CDR3aa: CASSSSASNQPQHF

v_gene: TRBV7-9
d_gene: -
CDR3aa: CASSLGQNNEQFF

v_gene: TRBV7-3
d_gene: -
CDR3aa: CASSLKGGGGTGELFF

v_gene: TRBV5-6
d_gene: -
CDR3aa: CASSFGNEQFF

v_gene: TRBV7-2
d_gene: -
CDR3aa: CASSFLPQGHEQFF

v_gene: TRBV7-8
d_gene: -
CDR3aa: CASSPGALSSYEQYF

v_gene: TRBV27
d_gene: -
CDR3aa: CASRQSGTEAFF

v_gene: TRBV6-5
d_gene: TRBD1
CDR3aa: CASSGLNRGSEKLFF

v_gene: TRBV27
d_gene: -
CDR3aa: CASSGDYNEQFF

v_gene: TRBV5-4
d_gene: TRBD2
CDR3aa: CASSPGLAGASSYNEQFF

v_gene: TRBV5-4
d_gene: -
CDR3aa: CASSLDTDTQYF

v_gene: TRBV6-1
d_gene: TRBD2
CDR3aa: CASSVPLPGLAGVINEQFF

v_gene: TRBV28
d_gene: -
CDR3aa: CASSSSEINYGYTF

v_gene: TRBV19
d_gene: TRBD1
CDR3aa: CASSTDRGRSTDTQYF

v_gene: TRBV4-2
d_gene: -
CDR3aa: CASSQDAYGYTF

v_gene: TRBV4-2
d_gene: TRBD2
CDR3aa: CASSQTTGTSGRYNEQFF

v_gene: TRBV18
d_gene: TRBD2
CDR3aa: CASSPNSGSLDGQFF

v_gene: TRBV19
d_gene: TRBD2
CDR3aa: CASSTTSGVSYEQYF

v_gene: TRBV6-1
d_gene: -
CDR3aa: CASTWRGAGNTIYF

v_gene: TRBV28
d_gene: -
CDR3aa: CASSSLSWDTEAFF

v_gene: TRBV19
d_gene: -
CDR3aa: CAITPQTENTEAFF

v_gene: TRBV27
d_gene: TRBD1
CDR3aa: CASSPGTAIGVYEQYF

v_gene: TRBV4-3
d_gene: -
CDR3aa: CASSWRVNTEAFF

v_gene: TRBV5-5
d_gene: TRBD2
CDR3aa: CASSLGEREVEETQYF

v_gene: TRBV15
d_gene: TRBD2
CDR3aa: CATSRDGSGIQGTQYF

v_gene: TRBV5-1
d_gene: TRBD1
CDR3aa: CASSYGTGNTEAFF

v_gene: TRBV11-1
d_gene: TRBD1
CDR3aa: CASSQGQSYGYTF

v_gene: TRBV28
d_gene: -
CDR3aa: CASRRPHEGTEAFF

v_gene: TRBV5-4
d_gene: -
CDR3aa: CASSSYGNSYEQYF

v_gene: TRBV29-1
d_gene: -
CDR3aa: CSVLVGGVVFF

v_gene: TRBV4-3
d_gene: -
CDR3aa: CASSQGLLGGWQYNEQFF

v_gene: TRBV5-1
d_gene: -
CDR3aa: CASSFVLQGNTEAFF

v_gene: TRBV29-1
d_gene: -
CDR3aa: CSVVQGNTDTQYF

v_gene: TRBV7-9
d_gene: -
CDR3aa: CASSLEQGSQETQYF

v_gene: TRBV5-1
d_gene: TRBD2
CDR3aa: CASSQPGLAALISYNEQFF

v_gene: TRBV28
d_gene: -
CDR3aa: CASCWDVNTEAFF

v_gene: TRBV18
d_gene: -
CDR3aa: CASSPRTGSSSYNEQFF

v_gene: TRBV6-5
d_gene: -
CDR3aa: CASSYAGYSYEQYF

v_gene: TRBV4-2
d_gene: TRBD2
CDR3aa: CASSHLAGDRNEQFF

v_gene: TRBV19
d_gene: TRBD2
CDR3aa: CASSPVAGNEQFF

v_gene: TRBV10-2
d_gene: -
CDR3aa: CASSFSGDTEAFF

v_gene: TRBV7-2
d_gene: TRBD1
CDR3aa: CASSARRGQHYGYTF

v_gene: TRBV10-2
d_gene: -
CDR3aa: CASSETESGNTIYF

v_gene: TRBV5-5
d_gene: TRBD2
CDR3aa: CASSSEGLAGNNEQFF

v_gene: TRBV5-1
d_gene: -
CDR3aa: CASSLEGSLGAFF

v_gene: TRBV27
d_gene: TRBD2
CDR3aa: CASSSLQREGLGEQFF

v_gene: TRBV18
d_gene: TRBD1
CDR3aa: CASSRGQGGNSNQPQHF

v_gene: TRBV5-4
d_gene: -
CDR3aa: CASSLRGSLGEKLFF

v_gene: TRBV28
d_gene: -
CDR3aa: CASSLLRGGQYF

v_gene: TRBV28
d_gene: TRBD1
CDR3aa: CASSLGQVGVPRGANVLTF

v_gene: TRBV19
d_gene: -
CDR3aa: CVSSTRTWFYEQFF

v_gene: TRBV28
d_gene: -
CDR3aa: CASSPDLDADTQYF

v_gene: TRBV2
d_gene: -
CDR3aa: CASSSLTYEQYF

v_gene: TRBV18
d_gene: -
CDR3aa: CASSPGQMNTEAFF

v_gene: TRBV4-2
d_gene: -
CDR3aa: CASSQVVDYNEQFF